Sequencing of this T cell receptor (beta chain) was carried out in a study of blood T cell repertoires in COVID-19. Turning to the study itself: Acute and convalescent COVID-19 samples came from the United States, Italy and Spain. PBMCs, B-cell-depleted T cells, or T cells provided the cDNA or gDNA that made up the material.

Sequencing used immunoSEQ multiplex PCR; TCRdb keeps in-frame clones, though not all of them. The sample lists 250,000 to 300,000 clones, approximately 90% occurring once. Those enrolled, adults aged roughly 18 to 95 years, came from 24 US areas. Cohort assignment relied on participant-reported clinical history. CDR3 length: 14 residues. Germline values: CDR1 MDHEN, CDR2 SYDVKM. V lost 6 bases and J lost 1, with 10 bases in between. Sequenced material: PBMCs or T cells enriched from blood (not recorded which). The rearrangement uses TRBV28 and TRBJ2-1; tentatively, D is TRBD2 (6 bases). This TCR was sampled from a woman in her 30s who had recovered from COVID-19. DNA of the CDR3: TGTGCCAGCAGACCGGGACTTTCCTACAATGAGCAGTTCTTC. Translating gives CASRPGLSYNEQFF. Combining the CDR3 with reference TRBV28 and TRBJ2-1 gives the whole variable domain DVKVTQSSRYLVKRTGEKVFLECVQDMDHENMFWYRQDPGLGLRLIYFSYDVKMKEKGDIPEGYSVSREKKERFSLILESASTNQTSMYLCASRPGLSYNEQFFGPGTRLTVL.